The 26 T cell receptor beta chains listed next were all sequenced from one sample in a study of blood T cells in healthy people across ages. The authors ran a second PCR of roughly 6 to 12 cycles using a sample-barcoded 5' primer and a J-beta primer mix. MiXCR, run by TCRdb on the 5' RACE reads, gives a single entry per CDR3 protein. In the table there are roughly 800,000 distinct CDR3 sequences, about 55% of which are singletons. The sample was blood. Receptors were obtained from a man aged 80 or over in good health.

The chain recombines TRBV2 with TRBJ2-3; 11 bases align to TRBD2. The V and J ends lost 0 bases and 14 bases, in that order; junction bases with no gene match: 22. Germline V gene sequence: CDR1 SNHLY, CDR2 FYNNEI. CDR3 size: 19 residues. The CDR3 nucleotides are TGTGCCAGCAGTGAAGCGCGGTTTGGTAGCGGGAGGGGACACAGATACGCGTATTTT. Amino acids: CASSEARFGSGRGHRYAYF. The variable domain in full, completed from reference TRBV2 and TRBJ2-3, reads EPEVTQTPSHQVTQMGQEVILRCVPISNHLYFYWYRQILGQKVEFLVSFYNNEISEKSEIFDDQFSVERPDGSNFTLKIRSTKLEDSAMYFCASSEARFGSGRGHRYAYFGPGTRLTVL.

This clonotype was observed a few times. The rearrangement joins TRBV6-1 to TRBJ2-7; TRBD2 matches 11 bases. The germline CDR1 and CDR2 sequences are MNHNS and SASEGT. The CDR3 is 18 amino acids. V shed 6 bases and J 1 base; nucleotides not matched to a gene: 14. The CDR3 region is CASSSAGALAGGSYEQYF. DNA for the CDR3: TGTGCCAGCAGCTCGGCAGGGGCCCTAGCGGGAGGTTCCTACGAGCAGTACTTC.

The genes are TRBV28 and TRBJ1-1; no clear D gene. CDR1 MDHEN and CDR2 SYDVKM come from the germline V gene. CDR3 length: 12 amino acids. The V and J ends lost 2 bases and 9 bases respectively, with 10 bases between them. The CDR3 bases are TGTGCCAGCAGTTTACTCGACAAGCAAGCTTTCTTT. It specifies CASSLLDKQAFF.

On this clonotype itself: A clone one base away is much larger, so this may be a read error. The gene calls are TRBV2 and TRBJ2-4; TRBD2 agrees at 11 bases. Germline assignment: CDR1 SNHLY and CDR2 FYNNEI. The CDR3 spans 16 residues. This chain's CDR3 is CVSRGLAVLAKNIQYF. CDR3 DNA sequence: TGTGTCAGCAGGGGACTAGCGGTCCTAGCCAAAAACATTCAGTACTTC.

This clonotype appeared a single time. The chain links TRBV6-2 or TRBV6-3 to TRBJ1-1; possibly TRBD1 for D (5 bases). Germline-derived CDR1 and CDR2 are MNHEY and SVGEGT. V was cut by 2 bases and J by 2 bases, with 9 bases left in between. CDR3 size: 14 residues. In DNA, the CDR3 is TGTGCCAGCAGTTACGGGGACGGAAACACTGAAGCTTTCTTT. Encoded protein: CASSYGDGNTEAFF.

CDR3 nucleotides: TGTGCCAGCAGTTCAGGAAGAGCGGGAGGATCCAATGAGCAGTTCTTC. Encoded protein: CASSSGRAGGSNEQFF. J is TRBJ2-1 and V is TRBV6-1; 9 nucleotides agree with TRBD2. CDR1 MNHNS and CDR2 SASEGT come from the germline V gene. CDR3 size: 16 residues. After removal of 5 bases from V and 6 bases from J, the junction contained 11 bases not matched to a gene.

V is TRBV3-1 and J is TRBJ2-1; 14 nucleotides agree with TRBD2. CDR1 LGHDT and CDR2 YNNKEL come from the germline V gene (reference sequence). The trim removed 5 bases at V and 10 bases at J, leaving 10 bases unmatched. The CDR3 totals 16 residues. The CDR3 region has the DNA TGTGCCAGCAGCGGGGCCGGGACTAGCGGGAGAAGGGAGCAGTTCTTC. It encodes CASSGAGTSGRREQFF.

The J gene is TRBJ1-1, the V gene TRBV6-1; D possibly corresponds to TRBD1 (6 bases). The CDR3 is 15 amino acids. Trimming removed 5 bases from V and 5 bases from J, with 18 bases in between. Germline V gives CDR1 MNHNS, CDR2 SASEGT. This chain's CDR3 is CASSPIAGGWTEAFF. The CDR3 coding sequence is TGTGCCAGCAGTCCCATCGCGGGGGGCTGGACTGAAGCTTTCTTT.

This clonotype was picked up a small number of times. The V call is TRBV20-1, the J call TRBJ2-4; weak D call: TRBD2 (7 bases). The end of the DNA is better explained by TRBJ2-7, so the J call may be wrong. This CDR3 contains 15 residues. Germline lookup yields CDR1 DFQATT and CDR2 SNEGSKA (reference sequence). This CDR3 reads CSASDRRGGDYEQYF. CDR3 sequence (DNA): TGCAGTGCTAGCGACCGGAGGGGGGGCGACTACGAGCAGTACTTC.

This clonotype was detected only a few times. At one of its ends the junction is not consistent with the germline gene, which may arise from a read error. This chain connects TRBV28 to TRBJ2-6; 7 nucleotides agree with TRBD1. Germline CDR1 is MDHEN and CDR2 is SYDVKM. The CDR3 has 16 amino acids. CDR3 sequence reads: CAVGGRGTSGANVLTF. CDR3 DNA: TGCGCGGTAGGGGGCAGGGGAACCTCTGGGGCCAACGTCCTGACTTTC.

The V and J genes are TRBV4-1 and TRBJ2-2, with D possibly matching TRBD2 (6 bases). The germline V gene has CDR1 MGHRA and CDR2 YSYEKL. The CDR3 contains 14 residues. With 5 bases removed from V and 5 bases from J, the gap between germline ends came to 12 bases. As DNA, the CDR3 is TGCGCCAGCAGCTCCCCGGGGAGGACCGGGGAGCTGTTTTTT. Translation gives CASSSPGRTGELFF.

The V gene is TRBV6-1, the J gene TRBJ2-3; TRBD1 matches at 7 bases. Trimming removed 7 bases from V and 14 bases from J; junction bases left unmatched: 21. CDR3 length: 15 amino acids. Germline CDR1 and CDR2: MNHNS and SASEGT. The CDR3 DNA is TGTGCCAGCACCCCTCGAGAGTTGGGGGACAGAGACGCGTATTTT. Its protein is CASTPRELGDRDAYF.

The V gene is TRBV14, the J gene TRBJ2-7; D may correspond to TRBD1 or TRBD2 (6 bases each). The germline CDR1 and CDR2 sequences are SGHDN and FVKESK. V shed 1 base and J shed 7 bases, with 17 bases lying between them. The CDR3 has 15 residues. The CDR3 sequence: CASSQVWGARGEQYF. The CDR3 bases are TGTGCCAGCAGCCAAGTGTGGGGGGCCAGGGGTGAGCAGTACTTC. The full variable domain, rest sourced from reference TRBV14 and TRBJ2-7, is EAGVTQFPSHSVIEKGQTVTLRCDPISGHDNLYWYRRVMGKEIKFLLHFVKESKQDESGMPNNRFLAERTGGTYSTLKVQPAELEDSGVYFCASSQVWGARGEQYFGPGTRLTVT.

For the CDR3, the DNA is TGCAGCGTTGAAGCCCTGAACACTGAAGCTTTCTTT. It yields the protein CSVEALNTEAFF. This chain joins TRBV29-1 and TRBJ1-1; no clear D. The CDR3 is made up of 12 amino acids. In germline, CDR1 is SQVTM, CDR2 ANQGSEA. V was trimmed by 1 base and J by 0 bases, leaving 3 bases between them.

The sample holds a few counts of this clonotype. This chain connects TRBV20-1 to TRBJ2-7, with TRBD1 matching over 9 bases. The CDR3 has 15 residues. Per germline, CDR1 DFQATT and CDR2 SNEGSKA (reference sequence). Germline trimming cut 5 bases from V and 0 bases from J; bases unmatched to any gene: 8. The CDR3 DNA sequence: TGCAGTGCTCCAACCGGGACAGGGCGCTCCTACGAGCAGTACTTC. This codes for CSAPTGTGRSYEQYF.

The V gene is TRBV7-8, the J gene TRBJ2-7; TRBD1 is a possible D gene (6 bases). Germline values: CDR1 SGHVS, CDR2 FQNEAQ. The CDR3 runs to 13 residues. With 5 bases removed from V and 5 bases from J, the gap between germline ends came to 13 bases. The DNA of the CDR3 is TGTGCCAGCAGCAAAAACAGGGTCGACGAGCAGTACTTC. Protein: CASSKNRVDEQYF.

The chain combines TRBV12-3 or TRBV12-4 with TRBJ2-7; maybe TRBD1 (5 bases). The CDR3 consists of 14 residues. Trimming shortened V by 1 base and J by 2 bases, and 9 bases separated the two germline ends. The CDR3 bases are TGTGCCAGCAGTTTAGGACTCAGGGCCTACGAGCAGTACTTC. Translating gives CASSLGLRAYEQYF.

The chain employs TRBV9 and TRBJ2-3, with D uncertain. The CDR3 sequence is 15 residues long. Germline V gene lookup returns CDR1 SGDLS and CDR2 YYNGEE. Trimming removed 0 bases at V and 5 bases at J, with 13 bases between. In DNA form, the CDR3 reads TGTGCCAGCAGCGTAGTCTCTGGGGTTAGAGATACGCAGTATTTT. Protein: CASSVVSGVRDTQYF.

Remarks on this clonotype: This may stem from a read error, because a much larger clone lies one nucleotide away. The chain is built from TRBV2 and TRBJ1-5; 9 bases are shared with TRBD1. The V gene end was trimmed by 1 base and the J gene end by 7 bases; junction bases not matched to a gene: 5. Germline V gene lookup returns CDR1 SNHLY and CDR2 FYNNEI. The CDR3 is 15 residues long. The CDR3 sequence is CASSEGGQGYQPQHF. DNA of the CDR3: TGTGCCAGCAGTGAAGGGGGACAGGGCTACCAGCCCCAGCATTTT.

The genes are TRBV5-6 and TRBJ2-2; D is ambiguous. Looked up from germline, CDR1 is SGHDT and CDR2 is YYEEEE. The ends were cut back, 2 bases at V and 7 bases at J, with 9 bases in the middle. The CDR3 totals 13 residues. The CDR3 DNA reads TGTGCCAGCAGCTTAGAAGGGTACGGGGAGCTGTTTTTT. It encodes CASSLEGYGELFF.

The rearrangement joins TRBV10-3 to TRBJ2-4, with TRBD2 matching over 13 bases. This CDR3 has 17 amino acids. The germline V gene encodes CDR1 ENHRY and CDR2 SYGVKD. The J segment lost 9 bases and the V segment lost 6 bases, leaving 14 bases of the junction unmatched. The CDR3 nucleotides read TGTGCCATCAGCGGGGGGACTAGCGGGGACCAGGGAAGCATTCAGTACTTC. Translation gives CAISGGTSGDQGSIQYF.

CDR3 residues: CASSYLRGEFGYTF. For the CDR3, the DNA is TGTGCCAGCAGTTACCTCCGGGGGGAATTTGGCTACACCTTC. The chain is built from TRBV6-5 and TRBJ1-2; possibly TRBD1 for D (5 bases). With 2 bases removed from V and 7 bases from J, the gap between germline ends came to 14 bases. The CDR3 is 14 residues long. Germline V gene sequence: CDR1 MNHEY, CDR2 SVGAGI.

The CDR3 DNA reads as TGTGCCAGCAGCCGGGGGAGCTGGGAGACCCAGTACTTC. It codes for CASSRGSWETQYF. V usage is TRBV3-1 and J usage is TRBJ2-5; D possibly uses TRBD1 or TRBD2 (5 bases each). This CDR3 comprises 13 residues. V lost 4 bases, J lost 5 bases, and 11 bases lay in between. The V gene's germline CDR1 is LGHDT and CDR2 YNNKEL (reference sequence).

The V call is TRBV7-3, the J call TRBJ2-1, with 12 bases identical to TRBD2. In germline, CDR1 is SGHTA, CDR2 FQGTGA. The V gene end was trimmed by 5 bases and the J gene end by 1 base; junction bases not matched to a gene: 3. The CDR3 consists of 16 residues. CDR3 loop: CASSMTSGRSYNEQFF. CDR3 in DNA: TGTGCCAGCAGCATGACTAGCGGGAGATCCTACAATGAGCAGTTCTTC.

The chain joins TRBV7-2 to TRBJ2-3; 9 bases are shared with TRBD2. This CDR3 contains 13 residues. Trimming cost V 5 bases and J 7 bases; bases outside gene matches: 4. Germline assignment: CDR1 SGHTA and CDR2 FQGNSA. The CDR3 here is CASSPRGGYTQYF. CDR3 DNA sequence: TGTGCCAGCAGCCCGCGGGGGGGATATACGCAGTATTTT.

There are a few counts of this clonotype. This rearrangement joins TRBV15 to TRBJ2-7; weak D call: TRBD2 (5 bases). The CDR3 is 15 amino acids. CDR1 LNHNV and CDR2 YYDKDF come from the germline V gene (reference sequence). V lost 0 bases, J lost 4 bases, and 13 bases lay in between. CDR3 coding DNA: TGTGCCACCAGCAGAGAGGGTGTGAGGGAGTACGAGCAGTACTTC. Translating it yields CATSREGVREYEQYF. The variable domain in full, with the rest retrieved from reference TRBV15 and TRBJ2-7, is DAMVIQNPRYQVTQFGKPVTLSCSQTLNHNVMYWYQQKSSQAPKLLFHYYDKDFNNEADTPDNFQSRRPNTSFCFLDIRSPGLGDTAMYLCATSREGVREYEQYFGPGTRLTVT.